Below, 21 T cell receptor beta chains from the same sample are listed, as sequenced in a study of a mutant IDH1 vaccine in newly diagnosed glioma. Time point given: week 11, during vaccination. Every vaccination contained 300 ug of the mutant IDH1 20-mer peptide and was paired with topical imiquimod. The method was immunoSEQ multiplex PCR; TCRdb's version includes in-frame clones alone and lacks a portion of them. The data show about 40,000 clones, 65% to 85% seen once. Their recognized antigens are unknown. The specimen comprised PBMCs, sampled from a glioma patient whose treatment included an IDH1 peptide vaccine. Receptors were obtained from a man aged 35 to 55 with glioma.

A few counts support this clone. The genes are TRBV6-1 and TRBJ2-1, with 9 positions matching TRBD2. Germline CDR1 reads MNHNS; CDR2 reads SASEGT. Trimming at V came to 8 bases and at J to 5 bases, leaving 10 bases not matched to a gene. The CDR3 loop spans 15 amino acids. The CDR3 sequence is CASDTGTSTNNEQFF. CDR3 nucleotides: TGTGCCAGCGATACCGGGACTAGCACTAACAATGAGCAGTTCTTC.

This chain links TRBV7-8 with TRBJ2-1, with D perhaps matching TRBD2 (6 bases). The V and J ends lost 6 bases and 4 bases respectively, with 13 bases between them. The germline gives CDR1 SGHVS, CDR2 FQNEAQ. The CDR3 spans 14 residues. The CDR3 DNA is TGTGCCAGCAGATCGCCCGGGAGTTACAATGAGCAGTTCTTC. As protein: CASRSPGSYNEQFF.

The chain employs TRBV5-8 and TRBJ2-2; 8 nucleotides align to TRBD2. Trimming cost V 1 base and J 1 base; bases outside gene matches: 0. The CDR3 is made up of 15 amino acids. Germline lookup yields CDR1 SGHTS and CDR2 YDEGEE. DNA for the CDR3: TGTGCCAGCAGCTTGAGCGGGAGGAACACCGGGGAGCTGTTTTTT. Residues: CASSLSGRNTGELFF.

This sequence joins TRBV7-9 and TRBJ2-5; D not certain. The CDR3 length is 12 residues. Per the germline V gene, CDR1 is SEHNR and CDR2 is FQNEAQ (reference sequence). Trimming cost V 7 bases and J 7 bases, with 13 bases left between them. The CDR3 sequence: CASTRVAGTQYF. The CDR3 DNA follows: TGTGCCAGCACTAGGGTCGCCGGGACCCAGTACTTC.

V is TRBV29-1 and J is TRBJ2-1; TRBD2 agrees at 11 bases. Germline V gene lookup returns CDR1 SQVTM and CDR2 ANQGSEA. The length of the CDR3 is 14 residues. Trimming took 4 bases from V and 6 from J; bases not matched to a gene: 5. Here the CDR3 DNA reads TGCAGCGTTGGAGGGACTAGCGGTCGCAATGAGCAGTTCTTC. It specifies CSVGGTSGRNEQFF.

The chain joins TRBV27 to TRBJ2-6, with 7 bases aligning to TRBD1. CDR3 length: 18 residues. V lost 1 base to trimming and J lost 3 bases; unmatched junction nucleotides: 9. Per the germline V gene, CDR1 is MNHEY and CDR2 is SMNVEV (reference sequence). CDR3 DNA: TGTGCCAGCAGTTTATGGGACAGTCCTTTTAGTGGGGCCAACGTCCTGACTTTC. This codes for CASSLWDSPFSGANVLTF.

V is TRBV29-1 and J is TRBJ1-3, with D perhaps TRBD1 (6 bases). The CDR3 runs to 15 residues. V shed 4 bases and J shed 0 bases, with 13 bases lying between them. Germline V gene lookup returns CDR1 SQVTM and CDR2 ANQGSEA. CDR3 sequence: CSVVPRTDSGNTIYF. The CDR3 bases are TGCAGCGTTGTCCCCCGGACAGACTCTGGAAACACCATATATTTT. Full variable domain (missing parts from reference TRBV29-1 and TRBJ1-3): SAVISQKPSRDICQRGTSLTIQCQVDSQVTMMFWYRQQPGQSLTLIATANQGSEATYESGFVIDKFPISRPNLTFSTLTVSNMSPEDSSIYLCSVVPRTDSGNTIYFGEGSWLTVV.

The chain employs TRBV19 and TRBJ1-5, with D possibly TRBD1 on 5 matching bases. The CDR3 consists of 16 residues. Germline lookup yields CDR1 LNHDA and CDR2 SQIVND (reference sequence). Trimming took 5 bases from V and 2 from J, leaving 16 bases between them. CDR3 DNA: TGTGCCAGTAGTTTCGACCCAGGGAGAGGCAATCAGCCCCAGCATTTT. This codes for CASSFDPGRGNQPQHF.

The J gene is TRBJ2-4, the V gene TRBV27; TRBD2 might be the D (6 bases). This CDR3 comprises 13 residues. Germline V lookup: CDR1 MNHEY, CDR2 SMNVEV (reference sequence). Trimming left V 8 bases short and J 11 bases short, with 19 bases between. CDR3 bases: TGTGCCAGCTATTCCCGGGAGACGAGGGTTCAGTACTTC. Its protein is CASYSRETRVQYF.

The CDR3 reads CASSLAGENHYGYTF. As DNA, the CDR3 is TGCGCCAGCAGCTTGGCCGGGGAAAACCACTATGGCTACACCTTC. The V gene is TRBV5-1, the J gene TRBJ1-2; no firm D call. From germline, CDR1 is SGHRS and CDR2 YFSETQ. The CDR3 sequence is 15 residues long. V dropped 0 bases and J dropped 3 bases, with 12 bases sitting between them.

V usage is TRBV5-1 and J usage is TRBJ1-1; TRBD1 matches 9 bases. CDR1 is SGHRS and CDR2 is YFSETQ in the germline V gene. This CDR3 contains 15 residues. Germline trimming cut 4 bases from V and 5 bases from J; bases unmatched to any gene: 9. CDR3 bases: TGCGCCAGCAGCGCCGGACAGGGGTTGGTTACTGAAGCTTTCTTT. The encoded protein is CASSAGQGLVTEAFF. The variable domain in full, completed from reference TRBV5-1 and TRBJ1-1, reads KAGVTQTPRYLIKTRGQQVTLSCSPISGHRSVSWYQQTPGQGLQFLFEYFSETQRNKGNFPGRFSGRQFSNSRSEMNVSTLELGDSALYLCASSAGQGLVTEAFFGQGTRLTVV.

The CDR3 spells CASSFQGIEQYF. CDR3 coding DNA: TGTGCCAGCAGCTTCCAGGGTATCGAGCAGTACTTC. V and J are TRBV5-4 and TRBJ2-7; possible D gene TRBD1, 5 bases. CDR3 length: 12 amino acids. Per the germline V gene, CDR1 is SGHNT and CDR2 is YYREEE (reference sequence). Trimming stripped 2 bases from V and 6 bases from J, with 9 bases between.

The chain uses TRBV7-9 and TRBJ2-7; 12 bases are shared with TRBD2. The CDR3 extends over 14 amino acids. V dropped 0 bases and J dropped 8; count of bases not matched to a gene: 2. The germline CDR1 and CDR2 sequences are SEHNR and FQNEAQ (reference sequence). CDR3 sequence reads: CASSLALAGGQQYF. CDR3 nucleotide sequence: TGTGCCAGCAGCTTAGCACTAGCGGGAGGACAGCAGTACTTC.

J is TRBJ2-4 and V is TRBV19; TRBD1 might be the D (6 bases). Germline CDR1 and CDR2: LNHDA and SQIVND (reference sequence). The CDR3 spans 14 residues. V dropped 5 bases and J dropped 1 base, with 9 bases sitting between them. Here the CDR3 reads CASSPGDAKNIQYF. The CDR3 bases are TGTGCCAGTAGTCCAGGGGATGCCAAAAACATTCAGTACTTC.

Only one count was recorded for this clone. V and J are TRBV7-9 and TRBJ1-2; 8 bases are shared with TRBD1. With V trimmed by 5 bases and J by 6 bases, 14 bases remained unmatched. Germline CDR1 and CDR2: SEHNR and FQNEAQ (reference sequence). The CDR3 is 16 residues long. The CDR3 loop is CASSPTVGQGRDGYTF. In DNA form, the CDR3 reads TGTGCCAGCAGCCCGACCGTAGGACAGGGTAGGGATGGCTACACCTTC.

The chain couples TRBV15 to TRBJ2-3; weak D call: TRBD2 (5 bases). The CDR3 is 13 residues long. Germline CDR1 LNHNV, CDR2 YYDKDF (reference sequence). Trimming stripped 2 bases from V and 6 bases from J, with 9 bases between. The DNA for the CDR3 is TGTGCCACCAGCAGAAGCGGTCCCGATACGCAGTATTTT. This encodes CATSRSGPDTQYF.

The V call is TRBV9, the J call TRBJ2-7; D is unclear. CDR3 size: 12 residues. V was cut by 3 bases and J by 6 bases, with 10 bases left in between. Germline lookup yields CDR1 SGDLS and CDR2 YYNGEE. The CDR3 nucleotides read TGTGCCAGCAGCGCACTGGGTTCCGAGCAGTACTTC. It codes for CASSALGSEQYF. Looking up the rest from reference TRBV9 and TRBJ2-7 gives the full variable domain: DSGVTQTPKHLITATGQRVTLRCSPRSGDLSVYWYQQSLDQGLQFLIQYYNGEERAKGNILERFSAQQFPDLHSELNLSSLELGDSALYFCASSALGSEQYFGPGTRLTVT.

The V gene is TRBV9, the J gene TRBJ1-1; no clear D gene. The CDR3 consists of 17 residues. In germline, CDR1 is SGDLS, CDR2 YYNGEE. V was shortened by 4 bases and J by 0 bases, with 19 bases between the two germline ends. The CDR3 is CASSPVDEGALNTEAFF. The CDR3 DNA is TGTGCCAGCAGCCCTGTTGACGAGGGCGCCTTGAACACTGAAGCTTTCTTT.

The rearrangement uses TRBV5-4 and TRBJ2-7; D is possibly TRBD1 or TRBD2 (7 bases each). This CDR3 spans 11 amino acids. CDR1 SGHNT and CDR2 YYREEE come from the germline V gene (reference sequence). Deletions cut 7 bases from V and 7 bases from J, with 12 bases between. As DNA, the CDR3 is TGTGCCAGCGGCAGGGGGGGGGAGCAGTACTTC. This translates into CASGRGGEQYF.

The DNA for the CDR3 is TGTGCCAGCGGACAGGGCTCCGAGCAGTACTTC. The encoded protein is CASGQGSEQYF. The chain employs TRBV6-6 and TRBJ2-7, with 8 bases lining up with TRBD1. V shed 8 bases and J 6 bases; nucleotides not matched to a gene: 3. The CDR3 has 11 amino acids. Germline CDR1 MNHNY, CDR2 SVGAGI (reference sequence).

The chain employs TRBV4-2 and TRBJ2-3, with 8 bases fitting TRBD2. The CDR3 is made up of 15 amino acids. Germline V CDR1 and CDR2: LGHNA, YNFKEQ. Germline trimming cut 5 bases from V and 3 bases from J; bases unmatched to any gene: 7. Here the CDR3 reads CASSVGASGTDTQYF. The DNA of the CDR3 is TGTGCCAGCAGCGTCGGAGCTAGCGGGACAGATACGCAGTATTTT.